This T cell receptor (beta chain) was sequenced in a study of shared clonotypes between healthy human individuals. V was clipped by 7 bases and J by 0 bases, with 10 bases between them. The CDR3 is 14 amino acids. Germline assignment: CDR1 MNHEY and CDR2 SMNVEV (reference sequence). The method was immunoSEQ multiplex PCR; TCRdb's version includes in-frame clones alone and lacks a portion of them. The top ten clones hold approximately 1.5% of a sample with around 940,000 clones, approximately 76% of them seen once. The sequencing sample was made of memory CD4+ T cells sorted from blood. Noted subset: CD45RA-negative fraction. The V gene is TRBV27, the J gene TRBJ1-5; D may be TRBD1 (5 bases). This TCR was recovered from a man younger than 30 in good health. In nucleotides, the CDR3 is TGTGCCAGCAATTCGGGGGATAGCAATCAGCCCCAGCATTTT. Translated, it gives CASNSGDSNQPQHF.